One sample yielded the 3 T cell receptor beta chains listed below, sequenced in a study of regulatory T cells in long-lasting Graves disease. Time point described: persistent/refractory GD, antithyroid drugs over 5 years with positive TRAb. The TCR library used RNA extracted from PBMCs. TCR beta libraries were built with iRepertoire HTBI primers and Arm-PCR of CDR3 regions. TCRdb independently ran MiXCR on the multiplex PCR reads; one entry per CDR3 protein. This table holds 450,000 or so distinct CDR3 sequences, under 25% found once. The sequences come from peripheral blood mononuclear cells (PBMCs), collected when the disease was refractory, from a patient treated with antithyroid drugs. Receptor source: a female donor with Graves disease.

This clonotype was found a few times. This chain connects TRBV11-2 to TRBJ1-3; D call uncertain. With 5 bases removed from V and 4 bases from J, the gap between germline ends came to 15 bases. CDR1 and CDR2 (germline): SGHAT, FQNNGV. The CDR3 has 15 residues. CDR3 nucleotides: TGTGCCAGCAGCCCTAGTCGGGGTCGAGGAAACACCATATATTTT. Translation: CASSPSRGRGNTIYF.

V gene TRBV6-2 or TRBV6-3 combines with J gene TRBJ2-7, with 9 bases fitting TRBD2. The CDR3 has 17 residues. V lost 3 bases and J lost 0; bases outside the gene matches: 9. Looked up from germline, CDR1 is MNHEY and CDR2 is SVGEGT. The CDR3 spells CASSYPISGRISYEQYF. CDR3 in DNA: TGTGCCAGCAGTTATCCTATTAGCGGGAGAATCTCCTACGAGCAGTACTTC.

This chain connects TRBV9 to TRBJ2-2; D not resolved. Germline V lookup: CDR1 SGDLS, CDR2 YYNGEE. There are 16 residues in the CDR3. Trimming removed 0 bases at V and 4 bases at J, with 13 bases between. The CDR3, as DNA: TGTGCCAGCAGCGTAGCGCCCAGTCTTTCCACCGGGGAGCTGTTTTTT. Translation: CASSVAPSLSTGELFF.